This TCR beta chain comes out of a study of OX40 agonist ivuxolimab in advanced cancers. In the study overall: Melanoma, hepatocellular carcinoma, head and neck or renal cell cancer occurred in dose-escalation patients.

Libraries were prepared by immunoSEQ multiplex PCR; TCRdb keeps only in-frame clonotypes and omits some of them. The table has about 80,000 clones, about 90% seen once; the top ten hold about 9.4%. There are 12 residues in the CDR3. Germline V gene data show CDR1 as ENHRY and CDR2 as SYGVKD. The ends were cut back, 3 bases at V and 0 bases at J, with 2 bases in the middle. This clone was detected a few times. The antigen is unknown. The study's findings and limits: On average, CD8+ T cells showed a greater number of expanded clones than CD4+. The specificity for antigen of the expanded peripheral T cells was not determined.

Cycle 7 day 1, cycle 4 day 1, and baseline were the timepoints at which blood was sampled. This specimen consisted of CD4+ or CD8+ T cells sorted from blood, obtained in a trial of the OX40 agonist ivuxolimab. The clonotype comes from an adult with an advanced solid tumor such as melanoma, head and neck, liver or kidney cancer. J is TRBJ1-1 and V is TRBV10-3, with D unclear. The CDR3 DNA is TGTGCCATCAGTGATCTGAACACTGAAGCTTTCTTT. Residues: CAISDLNTEAFF.